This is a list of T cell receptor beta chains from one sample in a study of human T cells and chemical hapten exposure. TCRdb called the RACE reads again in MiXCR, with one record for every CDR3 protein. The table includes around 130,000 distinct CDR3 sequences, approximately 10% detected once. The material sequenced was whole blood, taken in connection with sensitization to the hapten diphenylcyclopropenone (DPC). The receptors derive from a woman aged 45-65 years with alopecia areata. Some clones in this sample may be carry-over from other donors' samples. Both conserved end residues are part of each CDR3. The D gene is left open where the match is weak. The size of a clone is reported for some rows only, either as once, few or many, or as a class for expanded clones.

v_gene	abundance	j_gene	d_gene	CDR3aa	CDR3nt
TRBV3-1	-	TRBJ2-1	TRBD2	CASSQGLDNEQFF	TGTGCCAGCAGCCAGGGACTAGACAATGAGCAGTTCTTC
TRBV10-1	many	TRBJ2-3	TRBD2	CASSDTPSGSTDTQYF	TGCGCCAGCAGTGATACTCCTAGCGGATCCACAGATACGCAGTATTTT
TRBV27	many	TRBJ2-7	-	CASSLGGGEQYF	TGTGCCAGCAGTCTGGGGGGCGGCGAGCAGTACTTC
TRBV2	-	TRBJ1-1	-	CASREGRILNTEAFF	TGTGCCAGCAGGGAAGGACGGATATTGAACACTGAAGCTTTCTTT
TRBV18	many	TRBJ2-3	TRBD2	CASSPPEALAGSSDTQYF	TGTGCCAGCTCACCACCGGAGGCACTAGCGGGAAGCTCAGATACGCAGTATTTT
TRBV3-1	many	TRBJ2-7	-	CASSRIGGKDEQYF	TGTGCCAGCAGCCGCATCGGGGGAAAGGACGAGCAGTACTTC
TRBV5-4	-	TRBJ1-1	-	CASSSPPGGEFEAFF	TGTGCCAGCAGCTCGCCCCCGGGAGGGGAATTCGAAGCTTTCTTT
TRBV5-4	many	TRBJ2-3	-	CASSLTGRATDTQYF	TGTGCCAGCAGCTTGACAGGGAGGGCTACAGATACGCAGTATTTT
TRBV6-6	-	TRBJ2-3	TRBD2	CASSYSRASGGAWGTDTQYF	TGTGCCAGCAGTTACTCGAGAGCCAGCGGGGGGGCCTGGGGCACAGATACGCAGTATTTT
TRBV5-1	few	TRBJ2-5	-	CASSCPGEETQYF	TGCGCCAGCAGCTGTCCCGGAGAAGAGACCCAGTACTTC
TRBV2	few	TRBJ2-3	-	CASSYGLTDTQYF	TGTGCCAGCAGTTACGGGTTAACAGATACGCAGTATTTT
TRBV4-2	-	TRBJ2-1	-	CASSPRRGRDNEQFF	TGTGCCAGCAGTCCCAGGCGGGGCAGGGACAATGAGCAGTTCTTC
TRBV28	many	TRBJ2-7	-	CASRNNRIPGQYF	TGTGCCAGCAGAAACAACAGGATTCCGGGGCAGTACTTC
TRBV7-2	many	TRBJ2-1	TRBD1	CASSLWADDRGGHEQFF	TGTGCCAGCAGCTTATGGGCCGATGACAGGGGAGGCCATGAGCAGTTCTTC
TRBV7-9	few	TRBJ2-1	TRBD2	CASSFLSGVVYNEQFF	TGTGCCAGCAGCTTTCTGAGCGGGGTGGTCTACAATGAGCAGTTCTTC
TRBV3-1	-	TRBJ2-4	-	CASSQGRTGNIQYF	TGTGCCAGCAGCCAGGGGAGAACTGGAAACATTCAGTACTTC
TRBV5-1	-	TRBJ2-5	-	CASSFTPSPTQYF	TGCGCCAGCAGCTTCACGCCGTCCCCGACCCAGTACTTC
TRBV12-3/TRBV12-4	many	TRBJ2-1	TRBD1	CASSLSSLQGGYNEQFF	TGTGCCAGCAGTTTAAGCTCCCTACAGGGGGGTTACAATGAGCAGTTCTTC
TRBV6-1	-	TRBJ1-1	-	CASSEWADLNTEAFF	TGTGCCAGCAGTGAATGGGCAGATCTGAACACTGAAGCTTTCTTT
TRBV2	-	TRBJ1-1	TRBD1	CASTRTGLVTEAFF	TGTGCCAGCACTAGGACAGGGTTGGTGACTGAAGCTTTCTTT
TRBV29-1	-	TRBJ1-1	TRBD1	CSVEDLLPGQGHTEAFF	TGCAGCGTTGAAGATCTGCTTCCGGGACAGGGCCACACTGAAGCTTTCTTT
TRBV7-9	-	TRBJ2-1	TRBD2	CASSPPWEGLNEQFF	TGTGCCAGCAGCCCCCCTTGGGAGGGCCTCAATGAGCAGTTCTTC
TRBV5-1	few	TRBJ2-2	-	CASSLAAIRNTGELFF	TGCGCCAGCAGCTTGGCCGCGATTAGGAACACCGGGGAGCTGTTTTTT
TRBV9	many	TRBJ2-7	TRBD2	CASSVGSGTSYEQYF	TGTGCCAGCAGCGTAGGTAGCGGGACGTCCTACGAGCAGTACTTC
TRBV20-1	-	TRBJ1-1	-	CSASRMNTEAFF	TGCAGTGCTAGTCGGATGAACACTGAAGCTTTCTTT
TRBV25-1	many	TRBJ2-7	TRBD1	CASSGFRQGDDEQYF	TGTGCCAGCAGTGGTTTTAGACAGGGTGACGACGAGCAGTACTTC
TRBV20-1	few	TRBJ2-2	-	CSARRLSNTGELFF	TGCAGTGCTAGAAGGCTTTCGAACACCGGGGAGCTGTTTTTT
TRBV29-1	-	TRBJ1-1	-	CSVRLLGNTEAFF	TGCAGCGTTAGACTGTTGGGGAACACTGAAGCTTTCTTT
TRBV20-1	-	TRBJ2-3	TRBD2	CSAGGRESTDTQYF	TGCAGTGCTGGCGGGAGGGAAAGCACAGATACGCAGTATTTT
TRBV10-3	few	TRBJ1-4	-	CAISESRPEKLFF	TGTGCCATCAGTGAGTCCAGACCGGAAAAACTGTTTTTT
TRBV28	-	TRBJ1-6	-	CASSFRRYLNSPLHF	TGTGCCAGCAGTTTTAGGCGGTATCTGAATTCACCCCTCCACTTT
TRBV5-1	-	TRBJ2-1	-	CASSLRGGPSLHNEQFF	TGCGCCAGCAGCTTAAGGGGGGGGCCCTCCCTCCACAATGAGCAGTTCTTC
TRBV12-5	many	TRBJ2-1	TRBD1	CASGNGQGQGNEQFF	TGTGCTAGTGGCAACGGACAGGGGCAGGGCAATGAGCAGTTCTTC
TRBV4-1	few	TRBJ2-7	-	CASSQELGYEQYF	TGCGCCAGCAGCCAAGAACTCGGCTACGAGCAGTACTTC
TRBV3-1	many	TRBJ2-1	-	CASSHLHRAGPLNEQFF	TGTGCCAGCAGCCATCTCCATAGGGCCGGACCATTAAATGAGCAGTTCTTC
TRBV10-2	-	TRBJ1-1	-	CASSSQGSWTEAFF	TGCGCCAGCTCGAGCCAGGGTAGTTGGACTGAAGCTTTCTTT
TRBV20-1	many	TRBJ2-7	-	CSASAPQGVHEQYF	TGCAGTGCTAGTGCCCCTCAAGGGGTCCACGAGCAGTACTTC
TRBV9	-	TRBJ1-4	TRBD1	CASSIRQGKLFF	TGTGCCAGCAGCATTCGACAGGGAAAACTGTTTTTT
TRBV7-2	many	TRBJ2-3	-	CASSLVHSPDTQYF	TGTGCCAGCAGCTTAGTACACTCCCCAGATACGCAGTATTTT
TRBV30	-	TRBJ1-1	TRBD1	CAWRGQRGAEAFF	TGTGCCTGGAGGGGACAGCGGGGGGCTGAAGCTTTCTTT
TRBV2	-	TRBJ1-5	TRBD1	CASTKGQPNQPQHF	TGTGCCAGCACCAAGGGACAGCCCAATCAGCCCCAGCATTTT
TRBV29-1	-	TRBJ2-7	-	CSVEGKGSYEQYF	TGCAGCGTTGAAGGGAAAGGGTCCTACGAGCAGTACTTC
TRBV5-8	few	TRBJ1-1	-	CASSLGRGGNLMNTEAFF	TGTGCCAGCAGCTTGGGCAGGGGAGGCAACTTAATGAACACTGAAGCTTTCTTT
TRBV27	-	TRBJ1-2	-	CASSPPVQGIEGYTF	TGTGCCAGCAGTCCCCCGGTCCAGGGGATAGAGGGCTACACCTTC
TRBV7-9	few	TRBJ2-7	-	CASSLDRGSQNF	TGTGCCAGCAGCTTAGATCGGGGCAGTCAGAACTTC
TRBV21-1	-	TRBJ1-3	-	CASSNWQSSGNTIYF	TGTGCCAGCAGCAATTGGCAGTCCTCTGGAAACACCATATATTTT